This T cell receptor (beta chain) is drawn from a study of cytomegalovirus exposure and HLA in healthy donors (TCRdb year 2017). Some background on the complete study: According to an earlier analysis of a few hundred of the donors, about 170 million T cells yielded 95 million to 140 million unique TCR beta sequences and 276 Gb of sequence data. An early release covering more than 500 HLA-typed donors comprised about 290 gigabases of sequencing data and approximately 85 million unique TCR sequences. Among the roughly 400 genotyped donors, around 81% belonged to the genetic ancestry cluster associated with self-reported Caucasian donors. The aim of the study was to test whether cataloging public T cell receptors could identify signatures of past pathogen exposure. The T cell repertoires of 700 or so subjects were profiled by immunosequencing and related to cytomegalovirus serostatus. Along with the roughly 670-subject first cohort, a separate validation cohort of roughly 110 different subjects was used. High-throughput TCR immunosequencing, statistical association of individual TCRs with disease status, and machine learning were combined to predict cytomegalovirus infection status. To study patterns of TCR occurrence, a later analysis re-analyzed previously published TCR beta repertoires from 650 to 750 donors and added high-resolution HLA genotyping. Rather than drawing on any new phenotypic data, the later analysis identified candidate immune exposures from TCR beta sequences and the way those sequences occurred across donors. In an earlier analysis of 587 of the donors, high-throughput TCR beta sequencing was used to judge whether each TCR beta V gene segment behaved as functional or pseudogenic. Donor age, sex, ethnicity and CMV serostatus were compiled together with the repertoire data. A later genetic analysis took genome-wide SNP genotypes for 398 of the 666 donors and used that subset as a discovery cohort. Every discovery cohort repertoire had been produced on one sequencing platform. HLA typing included class I and class II loci at four-digit resolution. The number of typed donors differed by locus: roughly 629-640 for A, B, C, DRB1 and DQB1; some 500 for DQA1; roughly 600 for DPA1; and some 430 for DPB1. Roughly five DR-DQ haplotypes were handled as single units for association and clustering because linkage in the cohort was strong. Across 300 to 500 genotyped donors of the cohort, an average of about 250,000 unique TCR beta nucleotide sequences per donor were sequenced, and roughly 17% of those sequences were non-productive.

Spanning cysteine to phenylalanine, the CDR3 consists of 12 amino acids. The CDR3 DNA has 36 bases and is translated from base 1. From a lookup of the germline V gene, CDR1 and CDR2 are SGHDT and YYEEEE. At the junction V is shortened by 0 bases and J by 5 bases, with 5 bases in between. The cohort consisted of 600 to 750 healthy bone marrow donors. Cohort members were all nominally healthy when sampled, although unrecorded immune exposures were likely present. The donor was CMV seropositive and was included in the group of around 300 seropositive cohort members. Each donor provided a peripheral blood sample, and peripheral blood mononuclear cells were used for TCR beta sequencing. Genomic DNA was extracted from the blood cell samples with the Qiagen DNeasy Blood Extraction Kit. The method behind the library was the immunoSEQ multiplex PCR assay. A mixture of 60 forward primers for TCR Vbeta segments and 13 reverse primers for TCR Jbeta segments was used in the multiplex PCR. Amplification of the CDR3 region of rearranged TCR beta genes was performed with a multiplex PCR assay on genomic DNA. The Illumina HiSeq System was used to sequence the amplified TCR beta libraries as 87-base-pair reads. As for the authors' bioinformatics: A later analysis tallied some 79 million unique TCR beta chains across the 700 or so repertoires, and about 12 million of those chains were shared by two or more donors. Raw reads were error-corrected and collapsed into unique sequences with a nearest-neighbor algorithm that merged closely related sequences to remove PCR and sequencing errors. V, D and J gene segments were assigned by aligning CDR3 sequences to IMGT reference sequences. For a sequence to be retained, at least a six-nucleotide match to both a V gene segment and a J gene segment was required. A rearrangement counted as productive if the CDR3 had no stop codons and remained in frame with V and J, and every other rearrangement counted as non-productive. CDR3 was defined according to IMGT convention as the region running from the second conserved V-encoded cysteine to the conserved J-encoded phenylalanine. Sequences without an unambiguous match to a single V gene segment were excluded from the earlier analysis of over 500 of the donors. An earlier analysis of a few hundred of the donors called V segments functional above 56.7% productive rearrangements and segregating when the between-donor standard deviation exceeded 5%. To diagnose cytomegalovirus status from the catalog of TCR beta chain sequences, a statistical classification framework was built. In a later analysis, TCR nucleotide sequences were compared against IMGT/GENE-DB human TR gene sequences so that V and J genes could be assigned. Using the TCRdist pipeline, a later analysis assigned CDR3 sequences along with most-parsimonious VDJ recombination scenarios. In a later analysis, every TCR beta chain was defined by the combination of its CDR3 amino acid sequence and its V-gene family, and reads without a unique V-gene family were dropped. In a later analysis, 500 to 700 highly shared, low-generation-probability nucleotide sequences were removed to address suspected cross-contamination and a sequencing artifact. A later analysis calculated a clonal expansion index for each public chain from normalized within-repertoire ranks of inferred template counts. Generation probabilities in a later analysis came from a VDJ recombination model fitted to out-of-frame rearrangements, and those results were checked against IGoR. Hypergeometric tests were used in a later analysis to score TCR-TCR, TCR-HLA and TCR-CMV co-occurrence, with a repertoire-size bias correction applied to the TCR pairs. False discovery rates were estimated in a later analysis by permuting HLA or CMV assignments 20 times. In a later analysis, co-occurring TCRs were grouped using DBSCAN, with TCRdist sequence similarity added in when clustering inside HLA-allele-positive subsets. For co-occurrence clustering, repertoires with fewer than 30,000 or more than 120,000 public chains were excluded, along with a handful of repertoires with anomalous nucleotide sharing. The table comes from immuneACCESS by way of TCRdb, which keeps in-frame sequences with V and J called. Part of the clones is missing from these tables; in studies checked, under half for an unresolved V gene and the rest for unknown reasons. The V and J calls and the clone size are those of that table, but D and trimming were determined from the DNA. For this sample the table gives 95,000 to 150,000 clones, of which roughly 80% were detected only once. The ten biggest clones cover approximately 10% of the sample.

Points the paper makes about the study in general: In this cohort, only TCR beta chains were sequenced, and detectable features were limited by the absence of alpha or paired-chain data. A later genetic analysis reported fewer N-insertions in productive TCRs among donors in an Asian-associated ancestry cluster than the approximately 700-donor mean. Linkage disequilibrium might explain the correlated functional status among segregating V segments, but an unknown experimental factor could not be ruled out. According to a later analysis, parvovirus B19, influenza, CMV and Epstein-Barr virus appeared linked to several top co-occurrence clusters. Broadly in line with IMGT annotations, most TCR beta V segments showed up in productive rearrangements about 87% or about 30% of the time in an earlier analysis of several hundred of the donors. A later analysis found that HLA-associated TCR beta chains were more clonally expanded and had lower generation probabilities than equally common non-associated chains. The study gave a list of roughly 150 TCR beta chains associated with cytomegalovirus. While some public TCRs were present in many individuals, most TCR sequences turned up only very rarely across donors. Immune exposure information for the cohort was limited to CMV serostatus. Some IMGT-functional V segments, including TRBV6-2 and TRBV6-3, could not be distinguished by the 87-base-pair reads and were therefore excluded. A cluster of highly shared sequence variants was judged likely to represent a technical artifact of the sequencing pipeline. Because HLA typing was unavailable for some donors at each locus, only the typed subset was used in association tests. According to a later analysis, most CMV-associated TCR beta chains appeared to be HLA-restricted, and the HLA associations seemed to be driven largely by CMV exposure. A few of the identified cytomegalovirus-associated TCR beta chains were confirmed in vitro to be specific for cytomegalovirus antigens. In a later analysis, TCR association rates were found to vary across HLA loci, with the most associated TCRs seen for DRB1 alleles and the fewest for HLA-C alleles. A further reported finding was that TCR beta sequences accurately predicted the HLA-A and HLA-B alleles for most subjects in the first cohort. Sequencing depth was assumed to be roughly uniform across donors in the presence/absence analyses, though that assumption may not hold. The authors suggested that the approach could potentially be extended to other disease states and immunological phenotypes. In a later analysis, some 17,000 TCR beta sequences were associated with specific HLA alleles at a false discovery rate of 0.05. An association between a missense DCLRE1C variant and V-gene and J-gene trimming of TCR beta chains was found in a later genetic analysis and replicated in an independent cohort. In both the original and validation cohorts, the classifier was reported to diagnose cytomegalovirus status with high specificity and sensitivity. Because counts were too low, about 18 rarely observed V segments, including chromosome 9 orphons, were excluded from the earlier analysis of 587 of the donors. When HLA alleles, especially DR and DQ, strongly co-occurred, TCR associations were difficult to assign to individual alleles.

With regard to this clone: Its target antigen remains unknown. It has no much larger one-base neighbor in the sample; base qualities were not kept.

Recombination connected TRBV5-6 to TRBJ1-1, with the D gene too uncertain to name. The sequencing sample was made of PBMCs. The sequence derives from a man aged 25-40 years in good health and CMV-seropositive. The encoded CDR3 is CASSLVGTEAFF. The DNA is TGTGCCAGCAGCTTGGTCGGGACTGAAGCTTTCTTT.